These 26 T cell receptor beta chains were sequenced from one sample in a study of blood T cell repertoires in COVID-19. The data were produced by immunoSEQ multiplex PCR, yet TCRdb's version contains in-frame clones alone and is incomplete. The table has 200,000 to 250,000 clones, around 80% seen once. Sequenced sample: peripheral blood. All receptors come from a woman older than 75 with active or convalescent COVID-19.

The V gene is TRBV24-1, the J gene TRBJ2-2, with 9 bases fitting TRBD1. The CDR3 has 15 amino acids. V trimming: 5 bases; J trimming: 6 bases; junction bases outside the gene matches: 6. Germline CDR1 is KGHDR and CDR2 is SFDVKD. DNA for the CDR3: TGTGCCACCAGTGCCTCCCGGACAGGGGCCGGGGAGCTGTTTTTT. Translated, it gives CATSASRTGAGELFF.

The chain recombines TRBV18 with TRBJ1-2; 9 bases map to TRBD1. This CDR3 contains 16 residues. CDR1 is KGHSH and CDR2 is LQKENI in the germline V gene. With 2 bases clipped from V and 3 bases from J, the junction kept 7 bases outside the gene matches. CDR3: CASSPTGGPTYYGYTF. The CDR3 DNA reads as TGTGCCAGCTCACCAACAGGGGGCCCAACGTACTATGGCTACACCTTC.

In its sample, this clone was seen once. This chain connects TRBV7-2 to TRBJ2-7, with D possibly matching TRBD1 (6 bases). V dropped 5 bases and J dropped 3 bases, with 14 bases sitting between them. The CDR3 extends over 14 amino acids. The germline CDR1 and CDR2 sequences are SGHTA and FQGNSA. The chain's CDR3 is CASSRRYRDYEQYF. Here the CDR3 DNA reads TGTGCCAGCAGCCGGCGATACAGGGACTACGAGCAGTACTTC.

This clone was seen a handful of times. The chain's CDR3 is CAHLGPTGELFF. CDR3 sequence (DNA): TGTGCCCACCTGGGGCCCACCGGGGAGCTGTTTTTT. This chain connects TRBV12-3 or TRBV12-4 to TRBJ2-2, with a weak D call TRBD1 (5 bases). This CDR3 has 12 amino acids. The V end was cut by 11 bases, the J end by 4 bases, with 11 bases between.

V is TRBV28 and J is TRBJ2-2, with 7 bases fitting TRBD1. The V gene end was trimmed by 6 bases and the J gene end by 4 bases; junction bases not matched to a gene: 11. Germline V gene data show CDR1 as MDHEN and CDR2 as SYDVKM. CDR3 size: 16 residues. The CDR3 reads CASSSNDRAATGELFF. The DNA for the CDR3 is TGTGCCAGCAGCTCAAACGACAGGGCGGCCACCGGGGAGCTGTTTTTT.

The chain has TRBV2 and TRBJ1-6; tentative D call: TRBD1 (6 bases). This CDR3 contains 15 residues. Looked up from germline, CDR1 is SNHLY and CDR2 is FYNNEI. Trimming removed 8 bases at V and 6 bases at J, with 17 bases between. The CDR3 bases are TGTGCCAGCCGGGACAATGATCTTGGTAATTCACCCCTCCACTTT. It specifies CASRDNDLGNSPLHF.

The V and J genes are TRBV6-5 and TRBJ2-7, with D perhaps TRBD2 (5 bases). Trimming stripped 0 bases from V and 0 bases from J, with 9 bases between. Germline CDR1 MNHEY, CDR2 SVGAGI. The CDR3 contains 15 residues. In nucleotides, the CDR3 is TGTGCCAGCAGTTACTCGAGGGCCCCCTCCTACGAGCAGTACTTC. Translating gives CASSYSRAPSYEQYF.

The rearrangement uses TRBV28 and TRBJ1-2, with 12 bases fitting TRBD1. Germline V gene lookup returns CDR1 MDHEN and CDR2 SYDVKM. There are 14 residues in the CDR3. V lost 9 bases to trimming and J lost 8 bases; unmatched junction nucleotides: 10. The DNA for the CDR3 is TGTGCCAGTTCTCCGGGACAGGGGGCGGGAGGCTACACCTTC. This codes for CASSPGQGAGGYTF.

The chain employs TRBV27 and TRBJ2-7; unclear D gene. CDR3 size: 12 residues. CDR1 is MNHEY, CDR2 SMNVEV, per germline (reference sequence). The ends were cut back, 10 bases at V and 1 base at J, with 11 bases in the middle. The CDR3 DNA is TGTGCCACCCATTCGACATCCTACGAGCAGTACTTC. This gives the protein CATHSTSYEQYF.

CDR3 DNA sequence: TGTGCCAGCAGCAGTAACAGGGCCGAAGCTTTCTTT. The encoded protein is CASSSNRAEAFF. The chain links TRBV7-8 to TRBJ1-1, with D perhaps matching TRBD1 (6 bases). V lost 5 bases, J lost 8 bases, and 12 bases lay in between. The CDR3 is 12 amino acids. In germline, CDR1 is SGHVS, CDR2 FQNEAQ.

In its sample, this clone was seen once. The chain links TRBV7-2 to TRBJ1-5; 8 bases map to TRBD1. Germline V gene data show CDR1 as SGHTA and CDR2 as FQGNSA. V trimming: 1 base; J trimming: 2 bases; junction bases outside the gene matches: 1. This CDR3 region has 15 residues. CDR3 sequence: CASSLVTGGNQPQHF. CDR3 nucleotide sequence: TGTGCCAGCAGCTTAGTGACAGGGGGCAATCAGCCCCAGCATTTT.

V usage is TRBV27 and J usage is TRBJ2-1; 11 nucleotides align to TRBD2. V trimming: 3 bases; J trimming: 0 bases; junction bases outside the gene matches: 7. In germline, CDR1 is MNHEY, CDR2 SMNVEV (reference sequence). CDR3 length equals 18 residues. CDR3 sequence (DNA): TGTGCCAGCAGTTTGGGTGCTAGCGGGAGGAACTCCTACAATGAGCAGTTCTTC. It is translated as CASSLGASGRNSYNEQFF.

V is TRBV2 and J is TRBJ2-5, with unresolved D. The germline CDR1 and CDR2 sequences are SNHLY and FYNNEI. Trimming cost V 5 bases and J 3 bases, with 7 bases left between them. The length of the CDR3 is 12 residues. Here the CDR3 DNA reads TGTGCCAGCAGTCTTATCGAAGAGACCCAGTACTTC. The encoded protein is CASSLIEETQYF.

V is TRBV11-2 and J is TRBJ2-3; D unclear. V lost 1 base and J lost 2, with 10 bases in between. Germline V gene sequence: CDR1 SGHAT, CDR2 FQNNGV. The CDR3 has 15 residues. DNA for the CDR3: TGTGCCAGCAGCTTAGGGGCAGAAATCACAGATACGCAGTATTTT. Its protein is CASSLGAEITDTQYF.

CDR3 nucleotide sequence: TGTGCCAGCAGTTTAGTTATGAACACTGAAGCTTTCTTT. This translates into CASSLVMNTEAFF. The chain links TRBV12-3 or TRBV12-4 to TRBJ1-1; D ambiguous. This CDR3 is 13 amino acids long. The germline V and J ends were trimmed by 1 base and 0 bases, with 3 bases remaining between them.

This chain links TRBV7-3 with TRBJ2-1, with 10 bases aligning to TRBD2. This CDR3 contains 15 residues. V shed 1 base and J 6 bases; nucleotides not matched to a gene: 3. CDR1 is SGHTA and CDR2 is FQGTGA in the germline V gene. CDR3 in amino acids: CASSLSLAGVNEQFF. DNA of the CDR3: TGTGCCAGCAGCTTAAGCCTAGCGGGGGTCAATGAGCAGTTCTTC.

The CDR3 protein is CASSLQGAGLGLHF. The DNA for the CDR3 is TGTGCCAGCAGCTTACAGGGGGCCGGGTTGGGCCTCCACTTT. V and J are TRBV5-8 and TRBJ1-6; 9 nucleotides line up with TRBD1. This CDR3 region has 14 residues. Looked up from germline, CDR1 is SGHTS and CDR2 is YDEGEE. The V gene end was trimmed by 2 bases and the J gene end by 15 bases; junction bases not matched to a gene: 9. The complete variable domain, with remaining parts taken from reference TRBV5-8 and TRBJ1-6, reads EAGVTQSPTHLIKTRGQQATLRCSPISGHTSVYWYQQALGLGLQFLLWYDEGEERNRGNFPPRFSGRQFPNYSSELNVNALELEDSALYLCASSLQGAGLGLHFGNGTRLTVT.

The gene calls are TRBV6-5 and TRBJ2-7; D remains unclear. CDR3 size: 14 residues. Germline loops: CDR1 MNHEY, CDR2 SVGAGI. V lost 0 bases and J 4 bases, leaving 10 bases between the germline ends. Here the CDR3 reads CASSYSPETYEQYF. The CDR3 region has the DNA TGTGCCAGCAGTTACTCCCCAGAGACTTACGAGCAGTACTTC.

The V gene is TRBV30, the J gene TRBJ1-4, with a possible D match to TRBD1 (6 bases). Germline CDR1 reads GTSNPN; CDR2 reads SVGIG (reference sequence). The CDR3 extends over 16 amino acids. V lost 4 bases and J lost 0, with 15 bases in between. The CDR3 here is CAWTDGRDTTNEKLFF. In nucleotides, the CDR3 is TGTGCCTGGACCGACGGAAGGGACACAACTAATGAAAAACTGTTTTTT.

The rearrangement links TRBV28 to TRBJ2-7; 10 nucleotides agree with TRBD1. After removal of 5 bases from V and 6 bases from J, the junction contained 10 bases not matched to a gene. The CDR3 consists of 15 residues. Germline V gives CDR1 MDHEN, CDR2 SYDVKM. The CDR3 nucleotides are TGTGCCAGCAGTGGACGGGACAGGGGCTCGGCCGAGCAGTACTTC. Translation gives CASSGRDRGSAEQYF.

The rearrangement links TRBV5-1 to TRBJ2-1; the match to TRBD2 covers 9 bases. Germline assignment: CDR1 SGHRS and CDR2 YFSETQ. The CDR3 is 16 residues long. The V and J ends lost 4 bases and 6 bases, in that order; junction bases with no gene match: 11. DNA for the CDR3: TGCGCCAGCAGCCCGAATAGCGGGGGCCCGTCCAATGAGCAGTTCTTC. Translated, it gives CASSPNSGGPSNEQFF. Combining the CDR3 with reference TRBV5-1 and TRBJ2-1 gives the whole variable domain KAGVTQTPRYLIKTRGQQVTLSCSPISGHRSVSWYQQTPGQGLQFLFEYFSETQRNKGNFPGRFSGRQFSNSRSEMNVSTLELGDSALYLCASSPNSGGPSNEQFFGPGTRLTVL.

This CDR3 is CASSRAGSTSNTGELFF. The CDR3 DNA reads TGTGCCAGCTCACGGGCAGGGTCCACCTCGAACACCGGGGAGCTGTTTTTT. The chain uses TRBV18 and TRBJ2-2, with D tentatively TRBD1 (5 bases). CDR1 is KGHSH and CDR2 is LQKENI in the germline V gene. The CDR3 is 17 amino acids. V was cut by 4 bases and J by 0 bases, with 15 bases left in between.

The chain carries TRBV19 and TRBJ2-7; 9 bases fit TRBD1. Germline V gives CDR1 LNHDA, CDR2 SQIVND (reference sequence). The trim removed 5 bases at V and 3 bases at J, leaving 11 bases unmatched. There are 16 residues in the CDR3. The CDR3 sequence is CASSQNRDRVNYEQYF. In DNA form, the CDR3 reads TGTGCCAGTAGTCAGAATCGGGACAGGGTAAACTACGAGCAGTACTTC.

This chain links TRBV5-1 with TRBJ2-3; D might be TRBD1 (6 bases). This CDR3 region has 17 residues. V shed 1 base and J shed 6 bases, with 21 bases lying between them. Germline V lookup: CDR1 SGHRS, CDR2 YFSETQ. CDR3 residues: CASSLLGNRVNPDTQYF. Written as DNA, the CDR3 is TGCGCCAGCAGCTTGCTGGGTAACAGGGTGAATCCGGATACGCAGTATTTT.

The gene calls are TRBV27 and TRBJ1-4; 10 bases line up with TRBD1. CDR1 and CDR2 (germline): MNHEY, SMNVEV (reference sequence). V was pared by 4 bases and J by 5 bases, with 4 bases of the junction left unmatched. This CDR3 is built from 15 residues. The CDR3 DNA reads TGTGCCAGCAGTTATGGACAGGGGGTGAATGAAAAACTGTTTTTT. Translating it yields CASSYGQGVNEKLFF.

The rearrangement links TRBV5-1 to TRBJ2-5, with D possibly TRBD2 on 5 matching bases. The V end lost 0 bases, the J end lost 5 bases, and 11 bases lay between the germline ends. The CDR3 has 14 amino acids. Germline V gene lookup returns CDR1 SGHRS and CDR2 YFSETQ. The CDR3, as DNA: TGCGCCAGCAGCTTGGGGGCTAGCTCGGAGACCCAGTACTTC. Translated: CASSLGASSETQYF. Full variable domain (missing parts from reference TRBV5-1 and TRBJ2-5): KAGVTQTPRYLIKTRGQQVTLSCSPISGHRSVSWYQQTPGQGLQFLFEYFSETQRNKGNFPGRFSGRQFSNSRSEMNVSTLELGDSALYLCASSLGASSETQYFGPGTRLLVL.